This T cell receptor (beta chain) originates from a study of monozygotic twins with inflammatory bowel disease. Study-wide results and caveats: IBD-affected twins scored below their healthy co-twins in TCRbeta diversity (inverse Simpson).

Comment on this clonotype: Its specificity is not known.

A 2.5 ml blood sample was drawn per donor. TCRdb re-called the 5' RACE reads; every CDR3 protein appears as one record, without DNA. This listing includes approximately 400,000 distinct CDR3 sequences. The receptor was derived from a human donor with ulcerative colitis or Crohn's disease, or a healthy co-twin of an affected twin (not recorded which). The sequencing input was blood.

CDR3 in amino acids: CATRGEVFTEAFF. V gene TRBV15 combines with J gene TRBJ1-1. The CDR3 consists of 13 residues. Germline CDR1 reads LNHNV; CDR2 reads YYDKDF (reference sequence).